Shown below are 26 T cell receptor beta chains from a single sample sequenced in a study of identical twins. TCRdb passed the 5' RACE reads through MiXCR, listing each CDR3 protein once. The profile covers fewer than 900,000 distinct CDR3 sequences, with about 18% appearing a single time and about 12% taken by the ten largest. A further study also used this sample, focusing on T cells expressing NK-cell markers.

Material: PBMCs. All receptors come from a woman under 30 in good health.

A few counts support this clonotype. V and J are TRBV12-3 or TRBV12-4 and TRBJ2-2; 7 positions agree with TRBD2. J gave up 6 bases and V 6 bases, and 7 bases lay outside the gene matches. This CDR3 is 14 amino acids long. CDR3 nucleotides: TGTGCCAGCAGACAGTCCCGGGGGGCCGGGGAGCTGTTTTTT. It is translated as CASRQSRGAGELFF.

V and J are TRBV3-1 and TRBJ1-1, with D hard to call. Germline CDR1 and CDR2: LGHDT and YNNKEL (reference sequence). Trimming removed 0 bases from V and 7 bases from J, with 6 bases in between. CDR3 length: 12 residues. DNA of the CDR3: TGTGCCAGCAGCCAAGACCGCCTTGAAGCTTTCTTT. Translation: CASSQDRLEAFF.

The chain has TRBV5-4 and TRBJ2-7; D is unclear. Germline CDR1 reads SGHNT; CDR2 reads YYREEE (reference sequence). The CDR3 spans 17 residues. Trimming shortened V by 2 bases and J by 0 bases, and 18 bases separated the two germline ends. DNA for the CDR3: TGTGCCAGCAGCTTTTTTCCAGAAACTATTCACTCCTACGAGCAGTACTTC. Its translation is CASSFFPETIHSYEQYF.

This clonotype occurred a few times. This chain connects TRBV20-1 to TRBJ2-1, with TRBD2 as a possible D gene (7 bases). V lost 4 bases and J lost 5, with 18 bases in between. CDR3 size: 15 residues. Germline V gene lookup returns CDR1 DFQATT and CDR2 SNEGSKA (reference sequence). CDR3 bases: TGCAGTGCTATTGGGGGGGCTCATATCGACAATGAGCAGTTCTTC. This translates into CSAIGGAHIDNEQFF.

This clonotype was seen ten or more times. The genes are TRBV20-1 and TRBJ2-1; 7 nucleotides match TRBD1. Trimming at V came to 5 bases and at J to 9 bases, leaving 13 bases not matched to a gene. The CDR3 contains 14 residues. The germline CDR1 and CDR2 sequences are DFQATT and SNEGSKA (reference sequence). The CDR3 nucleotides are TGCAGTGCTGGGCGAACAGGGGTGGTCGGTGAGCAGTTCTTC. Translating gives CSAGRTGVVGEQFF.

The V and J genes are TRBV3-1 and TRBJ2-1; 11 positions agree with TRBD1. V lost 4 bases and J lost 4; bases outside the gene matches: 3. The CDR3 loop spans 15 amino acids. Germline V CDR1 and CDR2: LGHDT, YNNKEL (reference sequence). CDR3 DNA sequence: TGTGCCAGCAGCCGGGGGACAGGGGGGTACAATGAGCAGTTCTTC. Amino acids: CASSRGTGGYNEQFF.

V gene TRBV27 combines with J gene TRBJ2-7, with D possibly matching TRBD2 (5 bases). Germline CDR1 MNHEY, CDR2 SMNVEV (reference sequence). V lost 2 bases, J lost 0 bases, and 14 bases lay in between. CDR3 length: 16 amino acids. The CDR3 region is CASSLGSTLSSYEQYF. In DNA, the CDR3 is TGTGCCAGCAGTTTAGGGAGCACACTGAGCTCCTACGAGCAGTACTTC.

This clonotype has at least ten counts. CDR3 residues: CASTSLGTGLYLAEAFF. CDR3 DNA sequence: TGTGCCAGCACCTCCCTTGGCACAGGTTTGTATTTGGCTGAAGCTTTCTTT. J is TRBJ1-1 and V is TRBV12-3 or TRBV12-4; D is perhaps TRBD1 (5 bases). The germline V and J ends were trimmed by 7 bases and 6 bases, with 27 bases remaining between them. The CDR3 has 17 amino acids.

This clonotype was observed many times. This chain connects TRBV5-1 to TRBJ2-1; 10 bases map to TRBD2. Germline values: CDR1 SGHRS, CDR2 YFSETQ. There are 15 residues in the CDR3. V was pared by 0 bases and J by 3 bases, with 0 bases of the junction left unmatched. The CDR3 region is CASSLERGGYNEQFF. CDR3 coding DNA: TGCGCCAGCAGCTTGGAGCGGGGGGGCTACAATGAGCAGTTCTTC.

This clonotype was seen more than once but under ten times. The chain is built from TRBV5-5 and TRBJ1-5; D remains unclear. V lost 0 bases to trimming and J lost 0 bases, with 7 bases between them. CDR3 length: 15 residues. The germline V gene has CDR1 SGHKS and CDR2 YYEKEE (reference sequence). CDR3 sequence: CASSLAGYSNQPQHF. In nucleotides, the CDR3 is TGTGCCAGCAGCTTGGCCGGATATAGCAATCAGCCCCAGCATTTT. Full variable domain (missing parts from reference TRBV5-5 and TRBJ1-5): DAGVTQSPTHLIKTRGQQVTLRCSPISGHKSVSWYQQVLGQGPQFIFQYYEKEERGRGNFPDRFSARQFPNYSSELNVNALLLGDSALYLCASSLAGYSNQPQHFGDGTRLSIL.

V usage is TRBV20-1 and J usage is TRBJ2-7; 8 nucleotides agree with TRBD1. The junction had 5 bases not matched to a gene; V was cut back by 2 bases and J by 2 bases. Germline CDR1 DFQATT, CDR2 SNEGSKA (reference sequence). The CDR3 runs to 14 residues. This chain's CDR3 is CSARSGQGAYEQYF. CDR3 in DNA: TGCAGTGCTAGATCCGGACAGGGTGCCTACGAGCAGTACTTC.

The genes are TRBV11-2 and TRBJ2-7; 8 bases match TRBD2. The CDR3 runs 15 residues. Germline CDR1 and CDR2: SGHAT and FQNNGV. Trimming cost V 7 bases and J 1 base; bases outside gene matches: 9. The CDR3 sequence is CASTGGASGSYEQYF. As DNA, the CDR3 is TGTGCCAGCACCGGGGGGGCTAGCGGGTCCTACGAGCAGTACTTC.

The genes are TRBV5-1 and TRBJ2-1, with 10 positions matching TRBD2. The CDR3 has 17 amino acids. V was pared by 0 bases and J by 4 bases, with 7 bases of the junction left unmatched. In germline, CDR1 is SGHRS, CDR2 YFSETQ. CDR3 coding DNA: TGCGCCAGCAGCTTGGGGGGGCTAGCGGGGGATTACAATGAGCAGTTCTTC. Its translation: CASSLGGLAGDYNEQFF. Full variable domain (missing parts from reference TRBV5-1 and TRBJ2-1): KAGVTQTPRYLIKTRGQQVTLSCSPISGHRSVSWYQQTPGQGLQFLFEYFSETQRNKGNFPGRFSGRQFSNSRSEMNVSTLELGDSALYLCASSLGGLAGDYNEQFFGPGTRLTVL.

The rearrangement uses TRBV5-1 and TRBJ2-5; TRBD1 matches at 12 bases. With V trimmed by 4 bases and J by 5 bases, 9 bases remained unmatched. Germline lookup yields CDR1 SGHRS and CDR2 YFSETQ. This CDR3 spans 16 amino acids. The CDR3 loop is CASSLGTGGASETQYF. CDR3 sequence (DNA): TGCGCCAGCAGCCTCGGGACAGGGGGCGCTTCGGAGACCCAGTACTTC.

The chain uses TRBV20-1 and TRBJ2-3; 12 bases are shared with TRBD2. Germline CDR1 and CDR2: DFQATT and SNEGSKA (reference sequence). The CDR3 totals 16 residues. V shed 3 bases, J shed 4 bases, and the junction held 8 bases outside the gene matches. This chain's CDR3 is CSARTSGGRNPDTQYF. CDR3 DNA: TGCAGTGCTAGGACTAGCGGGGGCCGTAATCCAGATACGCAGTATTTT.

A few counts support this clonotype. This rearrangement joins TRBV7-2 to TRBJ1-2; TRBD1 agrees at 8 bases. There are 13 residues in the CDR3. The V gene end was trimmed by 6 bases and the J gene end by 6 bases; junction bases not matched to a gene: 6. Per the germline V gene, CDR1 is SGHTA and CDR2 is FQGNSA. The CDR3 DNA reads TGTGCCAGCAGACTCCAACAGGGGGATGGCTACACCTTC. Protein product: CASRLQQGDGYTF.

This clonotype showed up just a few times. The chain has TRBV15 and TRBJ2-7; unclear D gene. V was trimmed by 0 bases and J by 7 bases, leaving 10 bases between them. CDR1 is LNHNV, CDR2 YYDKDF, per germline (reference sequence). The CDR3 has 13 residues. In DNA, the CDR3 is TGTGCCACCAGCAGAGATGTAAAGCTTGAGCAGTACTTC. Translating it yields CATSRDVKLEQYF.

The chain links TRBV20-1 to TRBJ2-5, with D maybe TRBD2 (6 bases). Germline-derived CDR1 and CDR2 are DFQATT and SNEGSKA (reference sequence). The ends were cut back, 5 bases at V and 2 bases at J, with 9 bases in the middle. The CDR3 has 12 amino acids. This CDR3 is CSAEDYQETQYF. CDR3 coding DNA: TGCAGTGCTGAGGACTATCAAGAGACCCAGTACTTC.

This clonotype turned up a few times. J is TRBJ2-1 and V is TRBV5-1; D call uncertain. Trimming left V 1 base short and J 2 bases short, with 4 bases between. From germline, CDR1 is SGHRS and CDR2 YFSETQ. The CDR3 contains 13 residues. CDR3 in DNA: TGCGCCAGCAGCTTGCCCCCCTACAATGAGCAGTTCTTC. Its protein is CASSLPPYNEQFF.

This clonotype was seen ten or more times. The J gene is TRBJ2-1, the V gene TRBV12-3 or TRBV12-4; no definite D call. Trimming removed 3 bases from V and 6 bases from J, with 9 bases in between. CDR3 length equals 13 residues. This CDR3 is CASSLSGINEQFF. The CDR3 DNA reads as TGTGCCAGCAGTTTGTCAGGAATCAATGAGCAGTTCTTC.

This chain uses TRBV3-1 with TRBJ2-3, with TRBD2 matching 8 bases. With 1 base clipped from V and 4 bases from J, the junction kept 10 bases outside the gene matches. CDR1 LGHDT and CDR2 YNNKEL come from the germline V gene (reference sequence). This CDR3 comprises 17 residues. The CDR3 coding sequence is TGTGCCAGCAGCCAAGGATTCGGGGGGGGGCCTGCAGATACGCAGTATTTT. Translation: CASSQGFGGGPADTQYF.

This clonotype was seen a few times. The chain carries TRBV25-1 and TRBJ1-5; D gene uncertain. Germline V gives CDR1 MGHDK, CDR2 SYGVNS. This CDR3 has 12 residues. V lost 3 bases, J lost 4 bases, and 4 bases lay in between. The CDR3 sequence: CASSEQNQPQHF. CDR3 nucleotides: TGTGCCAGCAGTGAGCAAAATCAGCCCCAGCATTTT.

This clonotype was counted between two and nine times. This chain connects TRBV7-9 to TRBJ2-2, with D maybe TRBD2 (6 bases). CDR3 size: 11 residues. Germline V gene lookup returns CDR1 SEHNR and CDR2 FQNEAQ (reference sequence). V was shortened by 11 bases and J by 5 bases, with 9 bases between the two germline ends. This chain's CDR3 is CAPEGTGELFF. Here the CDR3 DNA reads TGTGCCCCGGAGGGGACCGGGGAGCTGTTTTTT.

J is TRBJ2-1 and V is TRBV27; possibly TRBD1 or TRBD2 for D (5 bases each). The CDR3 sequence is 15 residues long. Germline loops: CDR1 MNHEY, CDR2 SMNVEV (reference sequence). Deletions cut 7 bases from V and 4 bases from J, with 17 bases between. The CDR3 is CASKKAGTQYNEQFF. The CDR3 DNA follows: TGTGCCAGCAAGAAGGCAGGGACCCAATACAATGAGCAGTTCTTC.

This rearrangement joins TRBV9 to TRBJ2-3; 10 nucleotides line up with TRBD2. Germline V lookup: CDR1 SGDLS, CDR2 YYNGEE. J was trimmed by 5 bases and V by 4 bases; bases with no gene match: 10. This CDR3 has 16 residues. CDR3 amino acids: CASSRLVAGGGDTQYF. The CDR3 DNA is TGTGCCAGCAGCCGCTTAGTAGCGGGGGGCGGAGATACGCAGTATTTT.

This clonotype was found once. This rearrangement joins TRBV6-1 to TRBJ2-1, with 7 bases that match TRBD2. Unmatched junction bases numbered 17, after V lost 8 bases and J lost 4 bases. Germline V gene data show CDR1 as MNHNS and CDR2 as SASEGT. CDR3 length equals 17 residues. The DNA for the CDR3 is TGTGCCAGCGGGGGAGGGTCCCGCCAGGGCTTTTACAATGAGCAGTTCTTC. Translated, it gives CASGGGSRQGFYNEQFF.